This T cell receptor (beta chain) came from a study of beta chain features in type 1 diabetes. General observations from the study: Type 1 diabetes patients had fewer VDJ junction insertions and more deletions.

Turning to this clone: Its antigen is undetermined.

The study reverse transcribed the entire isolated RNA, so it sequenced expressed TCRB transcripts. Generated by immunoSEQ multiplex PCR, the TCRdb table keeps only in-frame clones and is missing some. The sample holds some 500,000 clones, roughly an eighth seen once. The trim removed 5 bases at V and 3 bases at J, leaving 8 bases unmatched. The germline gives CDR1 MNHEY, CDR2 SMNVEV (reference sequence). This CDR3 contains 15 residues. Material: naive CD4+ T cells from blood. The TCR sequence derives from a woman younger than 35 in good health. The chain is built from TRBV27 and TRBJ2-3, with TRBD1 matching 7 bases. The CDR3 coding sequence is TGTGCCAGCAGTAGACAGGGCCCCGGTACAGATACGCAGTATTTT. This encodes CASSRQGPGTDTQYF.